Shown below are 10 T cell receptor beta chains from a single sample sequenced in a study of cytomegalovirus exposure and HLA in healthy donors. Researchers ran the PCR with 60 Vbeta and 13 Jbeta primers. The table came from immunoSEQ multiplex PCR; TCRdb's copy has only in-frame clones and leaves some out. The repertoire has 200,000 to 250,000 clones, roughly four fifths of them found once; the top ten carry approximately 0.5%. Specimen: PBMCs. The receptor set was obtained from a woman in her thirties or forties in good health and CMV-seronegative.

The chain recombines TRBV5-1 with TRBJ1-1, with 8 bases identical to TRBD1. V lost 4 bases to trimming and J lost 4 bases; unmatched junction nucleotides: 6. Germline-derived CDR1 and CDR2 are SGHRS and YFSETQ. The CDR3 spans 14 residues. CDR3 sequence (DNA): TGCGCCAGCAGCCTAACCGGGACAGGCACTGAAGCTTTCTTT. Translating gives CASSLTGTGTEAFF. Full variable domain (missing parts from reference TRBV5-1 and TRBJ1-1): KAGVTQTPRYLIKTRGQQVTLSCSPISGHRSVSWYQQTPGQGLQFLFEYFSETQRNKGNFPGRFSGRQFSNSRSEMNVSTLELGDSALYLCASSLTGTGTEAFFGQGTRLTVV.

The chain recombines TRBV6-1 with TRBJ1-2, with D perhaps TRBD1 (6 bases). Trimming stripped 6 bases from V and 3 bases from J, with 17 bases between. Germline loops: CDR1 MNHNS, CDR2 SASEGT. CDR3 size: 15 residues. CDR3 DNA: TGTGCCAGCAGCGCTCTAGACAGGTCGTACTATGGCTACACCTTC. As protein: CASSALDRSYYGYTF.

CDR3 bases: TGTGCCAGCAGCTCCGCAGCGGGGGGGCCACAGTATTTT. Translated, it gives CASSSAAGGPQYF. The genes are TRBV7-3 and TRBJ2-3; 10 bases are shared with TRBD2. Per the germline V gene, CDR1 is SGHTA and CDR2 is FQGTGA. The CDR3 has 13 amino acids. V dropped 4 bases and J dropped 12; count of bases not matched to a gene: 7.

This clone was observed a handful of times. V gene TRBV28 combines with J gene TRBJ1-5, with a weak D call TRBD1 (6 bases). The CDR3 runs 15 residues. Trimming pared 4 bases from V and 4 bases from J, leaving 14 bases between. Germline loops: CDR1 MDHEN, CDR2 SYDVKM. Written as DNA, the CDR3 is TGTGCCAGCAGTTACGGGATACAGGGTAATCAGCCCCAGCATTTT. Its translation: CASSYGIQGNQPQHF.

The rearrangement uses TRBV9 and TRBJ2-3; 10 nucleotides line up with TRBD2. The V and J ends lost 4 bases and 0 bases, in that order; junction bases with no gene match: 11. The CDR3 runs 18 residues. Germline CDR1 reads SGDLS; CDR2 reads YYNGEE. In DNA, the CDR3 is TGTGCCAGCAGCCCCCGGTTAGCGGGGGGCTTTAGCACAGATACGCAGTATTTT. This sequence encodes CASSPRLAGGFSTDTQYF.

The chain employs TRBV19 and TRBJ2-2, with 8 bases that match TRBD1. Germline-derived CDR1 and CDR2 are LNHDA and SQIVND (reference sequence). V was clipped by 6 bases and J by 3 bases; unmatched bases: 0. This CDR3 region has 13 residues. The CDR3 DNA follows: TGTGCCAGTAGGGGACAGGACACCGGGGAGCTGTTTTTT. Translated: CASRGQDTGELFF. The variable domain in full, completed from reference TRBV19 and TRBJ2-2, reads DGGITQSPKYLFRKEGQNVTLSCEQNLNHDAMYWYRQDPGQGLRLIYYSQIVNDFQKGDIAEGYSVSREKKESFPLTVTSAQKNPTAFYLCASRGQDTGELFFGEGSRLTVL.

The chain couples TRBV18 to TRBJ1-2; D is unclear. V dropped 6 bases and J dropped 1 base, with 12 bases sitting between them. The germline CDR1 and CDR2 sequences are KGHSH and LQKENI. The CDR3 runs to 14 residues. Here the CDR3 DNA reads TGTGCCAGCTCCCCCGTCGTAGATAACTATGGCTACACCTTC. Encoded protein: CASSPVVDNYGYTF.

V is TRBV6-5 and J is TRBJ1-2, with a tentative D call TRBD1 (5 bases). Germline-derived CDR1 and CDR2 are MNHEY and SVGAGI. The CDR3 is made up of 13 amino acids. V was clipped by 6 bases and J by 5 bases, with 13 bases between them. CDR3 sequence reads: CASSADSLYGYTF. CDR3 DNA: TGTGCCAGCAGCGCAGACAGCCTTTATGGCTACACCTTC.

This sequence joins TRBV5-1 and TRBJ1-3; no reliable D call. V lost 4 bases and J lost 0, with 11 bases in between. This CDR3 spans 15 amino acids. Germline assignment: CDR1 SGHRS and CDR2 YFSETQ. The CDR3 bases are TGCGCCAGCAGCCCCGAACCGAGCTCTGGAAACACCATATATTTT. Protein product: CASSPEPSSGNTIYF.

This clone was detected only once. The gene calls are TRBV5-1 and TRBJ2-7; 8 nucleotides align to TRBD1. The CDR3 runs to 15 residues. Unmatched junction bases numbered 7, after V lost 3 bases and J lost 2 bases. The germline gives CDR1 SGHRS, CDR2 YFSETQ. CDR3 nucleotides: TGCGCCAGCAGCTCAAGGACAGGGCTTCCCTACGAGCAGTACTTC. It is translated as CASSSRTGLPYEQYF.